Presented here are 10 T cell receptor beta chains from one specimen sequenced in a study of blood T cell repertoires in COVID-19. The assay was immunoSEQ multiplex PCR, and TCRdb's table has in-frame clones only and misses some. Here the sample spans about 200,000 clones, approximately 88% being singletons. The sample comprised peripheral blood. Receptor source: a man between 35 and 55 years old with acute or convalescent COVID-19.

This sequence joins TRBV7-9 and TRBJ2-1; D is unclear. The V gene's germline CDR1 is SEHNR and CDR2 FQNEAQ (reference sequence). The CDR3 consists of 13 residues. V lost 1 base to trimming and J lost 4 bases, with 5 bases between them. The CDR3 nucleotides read TGTGCCAGCAGCTTAGACGCGTACAATGAGCAGTTCTTC. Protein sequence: CASSLDAYNEQFF.

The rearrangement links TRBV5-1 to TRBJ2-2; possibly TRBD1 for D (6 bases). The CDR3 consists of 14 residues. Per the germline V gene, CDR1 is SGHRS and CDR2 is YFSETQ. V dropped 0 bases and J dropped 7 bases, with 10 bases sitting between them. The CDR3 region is CASSLAGDIGELFF. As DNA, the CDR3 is TGCGCCAGCAGCTTGGCAGGGGACATCGGGGAGCTGTTTTTT.

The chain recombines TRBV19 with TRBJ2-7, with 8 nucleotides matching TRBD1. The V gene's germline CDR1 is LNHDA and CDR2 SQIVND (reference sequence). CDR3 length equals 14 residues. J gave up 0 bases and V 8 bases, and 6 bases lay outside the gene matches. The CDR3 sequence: CASGWTGNSYEQYF. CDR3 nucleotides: TGTGCCAGTGGCTGGACAGGGAACTCCTACGAGCAGTACTTC. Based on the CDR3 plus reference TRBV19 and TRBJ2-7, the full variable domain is DGGITQSPKYLFRKEGQNVTLSCEQNLNHDAMYWYRQDPGQGLRLIYYSQIVNDFQKGDIAEGYSVSREKKESFPLTVTSAQKNPTAFYLCASGWTGNSYEQYFGPGTRLTVT.

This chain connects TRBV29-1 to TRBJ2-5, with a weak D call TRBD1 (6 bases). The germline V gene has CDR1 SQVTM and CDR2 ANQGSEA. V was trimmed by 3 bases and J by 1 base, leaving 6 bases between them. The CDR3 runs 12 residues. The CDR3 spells CSVDRGQETQYF. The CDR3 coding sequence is TGCAGCGTTGACAGGGGCCAAGAGACCCAGTACTTC.

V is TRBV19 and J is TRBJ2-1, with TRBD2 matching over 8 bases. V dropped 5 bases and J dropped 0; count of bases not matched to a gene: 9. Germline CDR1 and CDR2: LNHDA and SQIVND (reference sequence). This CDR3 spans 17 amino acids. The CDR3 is CASSSAGGRSSYNEQFF. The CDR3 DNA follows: TGTGCCAGTAGTTCTGCGGGGGGCCGGAGCTCCTACAATGAGCAGTTCTTC. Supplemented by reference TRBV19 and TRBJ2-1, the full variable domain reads DGGITQSPKYLFRKEGQNVTLSCEQNLNHDAMYWYRQDPGQGLRLIYYSQIVNDFQKGDIAEGYSVSREKKESFPLTVTSAQKNPTAFYLCASSSAGGRSSYNEQFFGPGTRLTVL.

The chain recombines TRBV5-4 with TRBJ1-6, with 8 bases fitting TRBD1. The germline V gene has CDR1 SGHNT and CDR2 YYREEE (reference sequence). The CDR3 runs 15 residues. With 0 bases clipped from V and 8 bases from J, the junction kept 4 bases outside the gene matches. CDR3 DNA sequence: TGTGCCAGCAGCTTGGGACAGGGGTTTTATTCACCCCTCCACTTT. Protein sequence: CASSLGQGFYSPLHF.

The CDR3 region is CASSSPRDRVEETQYF. The CDR3 bases are TGTGCCAGCAGCTCCCCAAGGGACAGGGTTGAAGAGACCCAGTACTTC. The chain is built from TRBV5-5 and TRBJ2-5, with 9 nucleotides matching TRBD1. Looked up from germline, CDR1 is SGHKS and CDR2 is YYEKEE (reference sequence). The CDR3 runs 16 residues. V dropped 3 bases and J dropped 3; count of bases not matched to a gene: 9.

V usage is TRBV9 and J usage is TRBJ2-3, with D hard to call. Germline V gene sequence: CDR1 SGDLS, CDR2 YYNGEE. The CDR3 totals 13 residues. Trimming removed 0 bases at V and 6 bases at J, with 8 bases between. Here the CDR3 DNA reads TGTGCCAGCAGCGTAGGCGGTTTGGATACGCAGTATTTT. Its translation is CASSVGGLDTQYF.

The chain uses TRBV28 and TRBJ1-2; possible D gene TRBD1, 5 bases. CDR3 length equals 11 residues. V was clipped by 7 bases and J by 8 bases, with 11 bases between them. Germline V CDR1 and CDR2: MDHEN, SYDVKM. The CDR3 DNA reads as TGTGCCAGCAAGGGGAAGTCAGGCTACACCTTC. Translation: CASKGKSGYTF.

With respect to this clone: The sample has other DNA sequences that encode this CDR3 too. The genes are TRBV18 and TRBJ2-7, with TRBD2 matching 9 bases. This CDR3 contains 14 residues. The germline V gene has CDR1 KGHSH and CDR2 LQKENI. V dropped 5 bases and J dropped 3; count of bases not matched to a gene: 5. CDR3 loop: CASSLAGALYEQYF. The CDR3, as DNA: TGTGCCAGCTCATTAGCGGGGGCCCTCTACGAGCAGTACTTC.